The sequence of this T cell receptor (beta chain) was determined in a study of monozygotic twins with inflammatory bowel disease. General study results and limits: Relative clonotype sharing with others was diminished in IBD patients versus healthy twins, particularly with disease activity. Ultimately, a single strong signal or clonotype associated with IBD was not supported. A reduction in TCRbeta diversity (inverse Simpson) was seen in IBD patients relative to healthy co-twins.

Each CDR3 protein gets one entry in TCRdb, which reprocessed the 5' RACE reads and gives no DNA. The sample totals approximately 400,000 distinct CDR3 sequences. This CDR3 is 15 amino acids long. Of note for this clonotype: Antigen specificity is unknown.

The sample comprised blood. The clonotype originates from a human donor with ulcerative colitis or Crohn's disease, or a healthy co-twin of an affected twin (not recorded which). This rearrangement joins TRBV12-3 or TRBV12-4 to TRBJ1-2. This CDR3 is CASNWVGLPNYGYTF.